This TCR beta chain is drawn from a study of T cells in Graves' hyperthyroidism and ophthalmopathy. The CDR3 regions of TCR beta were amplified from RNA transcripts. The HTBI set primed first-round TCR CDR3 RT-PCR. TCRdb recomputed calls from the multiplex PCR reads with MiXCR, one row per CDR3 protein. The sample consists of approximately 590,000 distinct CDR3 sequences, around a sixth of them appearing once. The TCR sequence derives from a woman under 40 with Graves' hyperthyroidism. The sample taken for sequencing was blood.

CDR3 coding DNA: TGCGCCAGCAGCTGGTCCAGGGGGGGGTCCTACAATGAGCAGTTCTTC. Translated: CASSWSRGGSYNEQFF. The V gene is TRBV5-1, the J gene TRBJ2-1, with D perhaps matching TRBD1 or TRBD2 (7 bases each). The V end was cut by 3 bases, the J end by 1 base, with 14 bases between. The CDR3 is 16 residues long. Germline V gene lookup returns CDR1 SGHRS and CDR2 YFSETQ.